This T cell receptor (beta chain) emerged from a study of control samples from healthy donors and cancer patients. This CDR3 has 12 residues. The V end was cut by 3 bases, the J end by 2 bases, with 5 bases between. Germline-derived CDR1 and CDR2 are LGHDT and YNNKEL (reference sequence). Clones were read by immunoSEQ multiplex PCR, and TCRdb kept only the in-frame ones, dropping some. The repertoire holds approximately 110,000 clones, with around four fifths as singletons. Sequencing was done on a sample of blood. The V and J genes are TRBV3-1 (or the pseudogene TRBV3-2) and TRBJ2-7; D not resolved. The TCR originated in a woman in her fifties or sixties in good health. CDR3 residues: CASSQLTYEQYF. CDR3 coding DNA: TGTGCCAGCAGCCAGCTAACCTACGAGCAGTACTTC.